The subject of this entry is one T cell receptor (beta chain). Its antigen is undetermined. The sample belongs to a study of CD8+ T cells in alopecia areata. Study conclusions and caveats: Mice showed clearer TCR sharing than patients did, a gap that was possibly HLA-related. Greater clonality was observed in lesional scalp samples, especially alopecia totalis/universalis, versus normal scalp. Scalp specimens additionally yield sequences from normal skin's resident alphabeta T cells.

Trimming cost V 2 bases and J 2 bases, with 16 bases left between them. CDR1 is MGHRA, CDR2 YSYEKL, per germline. The CDR3 spans 17 residues. The sorting of PBMCs gave CD4+ and CD8+ T cells. cDNA serving as the sequencing template came from extracted, reverse transcribed RNA. Profiled with immunoSEQ multiplex PCR; TCRdb holds only in-frame clones, not every one. The table includes 150,000 to 200,000 clones, around 54% detected once. The sample consisted of CD4+ T cells sorted from blood. J is TRBJ2-4 and V is TRBV4-1; tentative D call: TRBD2 (8 bases). This receptor was obtained from a human donor in good health. The CDR3 DNA follows: TGCGCCAGCAGCCAACCCCGGGAGGGGGCAACCAAAAACATTCAGTACTTC. Protein product: CASSQPREGATKNIQYF.